Sequencing of this TCR beta chain was carried out in a study of identical twins. CDR1 LNHNV and CDR2 YYDKDF come from the germline V gene (reference sequence). V was pared by 1 base and J by 10 bases, with 8 bases between. This CDR3 region has 12 residues. Template switching introduced a universal primer site, and the cDNA bore unique molecular identifiers. One entry per CDR3 protein, called by TCRdb with MiXCR from the 5' RACE reads. The table has approximately 1.8 million distinct CDR3 sequences, about 32% seen once. This TCR came from a newborn girl in good health. The specimen sequenced was cord blood. J is TRBJ2-1 and V is TRBV15, with D hard to call. CDR3: CATSRGAGEQFF. CDR3 nucleotides: TGTGCCACCAGCAGAGGAGCTGGAGAGCAGTTCTTC.